This T cell receptor (beta chain) was sequenced in a study of esophageal squamous cell carcinoma under preoperative chemotherapy listed by TCRdb under 2018. With respect to the entire study: Both tumor-infiltrating lymphocytes and peripheral blood T cells had their TCR repertoires profiled in the study. In patients with esophageal squamous cell carcinoma, the study looked at what paclitaxel-nedaplatin chemotherapy did to T-cell receptor repertoires. About 5 patients with primary esophageal squamous cell carcinoma made up the cohort. Repertoires were compared between samples taken before and after paclitaxel-nedaplatin therapy.

CDR1 and CDR2 are drawn from the germline V gene: MGHRA, YSYEKL. The CDR3 contains 16 residues, cysteine and phenylalanine counted. CDR3 DNA only is kept here, 48 bases in frame from base 1. Relative to germline, V is missing 6 bases and J is missing 3 bases, with 10 bases of the junction outside any gene match. According to the study, the label for this sample's time point signals: before preoperative PTX-NDP chemotherapy. Before surgery, patients were given paclitaxel-nedaplatin as preoperative chemotherapy. General conclusions and limits of the study: Tumor-infiltrating lymphocytes after treatment appeared to come partly from peripheral T cells migrating into the tumor, rather than solely from local clonal changes. The analysis included only 5 or 6 patients with esophageal squamous cell carcinoma, making the cohort small. After chemotherapy, peripheral T cells showed a significant rise in TCR diversity, whereas tumor-infiltrating lymphocytes did not. Clonotype frequencies shifted immediately and substantially under paclitaxel-nedaplatin therapy, and abundant clones were more likely to contract than to amplify.

Turning to this clonotype: No cognate antigen has been identified for it. Qualities for individual bases were not recorded, and no much larger clone is one base off.

Libraries were built with PCR. The run used a HiSeq X Ten. High-throughput sequencing was used to characterize TCR repertoires. TCRdb handled the public reads itself, with Q25 trimming in fastp and clone calling in MiXCR, and kept productive beta chains. Rows with one shared CDR3 protein collapse into an entry with the most common genes and DNA. The sample table contains about 12,000 distinct CDR3 sequences; only one count was recorded for roughly 50% of them. Of the sample, over 15% is held by the ten largest clones. The rearrangement combines TRBV4-1 with TRBJ2-1, and TRBD2 aligns with 8 junction nucleotides. Sample acquisition took place from a patient given preoperative chemotherapy. The receptor's source is a human donor with esophageal squamous cell carcinoma. The donor label of this sample is uncertain. The CDR3 region: CASSPHQSGGYNEQFF. The nucleotide sequence is TGCGCCAGCAGTCCACACCAGAGCGGGGGCTACAATGAGCAGTTCTTC.